One and the same sample provided the 28 T cell receptor beta chains below, sequenced in a study of OX40 agonist ivuxolimab in advanced cancers. Profiled with immunoSEQ multiplex PCR; TCRdb holds only in-frame clones, not every one. The sample shows approximately 59,000 clones, around 85% of them seen only once. Sample: CD4+ or CD8+ T cells sorted from blood, taken in a trial of the OX40 agonist ivuxolimab. The receptors were gathered from an adult with an advanced solid tumor such as melanoma, head and neck, liver or kidney cancer.

The chain is built from TRBV18 and TRBJ2-7; D gene unclear. The germline V gene has CDR1 KGHSH and CDR2 LQKENI. The CDR3 runs to 15 residues. The ends were cut back, 3 bases at V and 3 bases at J, with 15 bases in the middle. The CDR3 bases are TGTGCCAGCTCACCGGAGTATGCCCCCTACTACGAGCAGTACTTC. This gives the protein CASSPEYAPYYEQYF.

The V gene is TRBV15, the J gene TRBJ1-5, with a weak D call TRBD1 (5 bases). V was clipped by 2 bases and J by 7 bases, with 12 bases between them. The germline gives CDR1 LNHNV, CDR2 YYDKDF (reference sequence). This CDR3 is 14 amino acids long. The CDR3, as DNA: TGTGCCACCAGCAGAATCAGGGACGGCCAGCCCCAGCATTTT. It translates to CATSRIRDGQPQHF.

The chain couples TRBV4-3 to TRBJ2-7; 10 nucleotides agree with TRBD2. The CDR3 runs 16 residues. The germline CDR1 and CDR2 sequences are LGHNA and YSLEER. With V trimmed by 2 bases and J by 3 bases, 7 bases remained unmatched. In DNA, the CDR3 is TGCGCCAGCAGCCAAAACCCTCTAGCGGGAGACTACGAGCAGTACTTC. Amino acid sequence: CASSQNPLAGDYEQYF.

This clone was detected only once. V and J are TRBV10-3 and TRBJ1-1; possible D gene TRBD1, 6 bases. CDR1 and CDR2 (germline): ENHRY, SYGVKD. Trimming removed 9 bases from V and 4 bases from J, with 21 bases in between. The CDR3 is 15 residues long. CDR3 sequence: CAIGRFGGVGTEAFF. The CDR3 DNA follows: TGTGCCATAGGTCGGTTCGGGGGCGTTGGCACTGAAGCTTTCTTT.

This chain joins TRBV27 and TRBJ2-2; D is unclear. V lost 4 bases to trimming and J lost 0 bases, with 15 bases between them. CDR1 MNHEY and CDR2 SMNVEV come from the germline V gene (reference sequence). The CDR3 runs 17 residues. The CDR3 loop reads CASSSKNRPPNTGELFF. The CDR3 nucleotides read TGTGCCAGCAGTTCAAAAAACAGACCACCGAACACCGGGGAGCTGTTTTTT.

Here the CDR3 reads CASSSQAVGTGELFF. The CDR3 coding sequence is TGTGCCAGCAGTTCCCAAGCCGTCGGCACCGGGGAGCTGTTTTTT. The chain couples TRBV28 to TRBJ2-2; D gene unclear. In germline, CDR1 is MDHEN, CDR2 SYDVKM. The CDR3 spans 15 residues. Trimming pared 4 bases from V and 4 bases from J, leaving 13 bases between.

This clone was counted once. The gene calls are TRBV4-1 and TRBJ2-7, with D uncertain. Germline V CDR1 and CDR2: MGHRA, YSYEKL. The CDR3 loop spans 13 amino acids. Trimming stripped 3 bases from V and 4 bases from J, with 10 bases between. In DNA form, the CDR3 reads TGCGCCAGCAGCCATGGCGTAACATACGAGCAGTACTTC. Translating it yields CASSHGVTYEQYF.

The rearrangement joins TRBV6-1 to TRBJ1-1; the D gene is possibly TRBD1 (6 bases). V was cut by 3 bases and J by 1 base, with 12 bases left in between. There are 15 residues in the CDR3. CDR1 MNHNS and CDR2 SASEGT come from the germline V gene. CDR3 DNA sequence: TGTGCCAGCAGTGAGGGCGGACAGTGGAACACTGAAGCTTTCTTT. This encodes CASSEGGQWNTEAFF.

The chain couples TRBV2 to TRBJ2-5; 8 nucleotides agree with TRBD1. CDR1 and CDR2 (germline): SNHLY, FYNNEI. CDR3 size: 15 residues. V shed 6 bases, J shed 5 bases, and the junction held 11 bases outside the gene matches. CDR3 DNA sequence: TGTGCCAGCAGCAAAGAACGCAGGGGGCTGGAGACCCAGTACTTC. Its protein product is CASSKERRGLETQYF.

CDR3 DNA: TGTGCCAGCAGCTTAGTCGGCACTATTAGGTTCGAGCAGTACTTC. This translates into CASSLVGTIRFEQYF. V gene TRBV11-2 combines with J gene TRBJ2-7; D remains unclear. Trimming took off 1 base at V and 6 bases at J, with 16 bases between the two ends. This CDR3 spans 15 amino acids. Germline values: CDR1 SGHAT, CDR2 FQNNGV.

This chain links TRBV5-5 with TRBJ1-2; D is unclear. Trimming removed 0 bases from V and 6 bases from J, with 6 bases in between. The germline V gene encodes CDR1 SGHKS and CDR2 YYEKEE (reference sequence). The CDR3 extends over 12 amino acids. The CDR3 protein is CASSLGVDGYTF. CDR3 in DNA: TGTGCCAGCAGCTTGGGGGTCGATGGCTACACCTTC. Looking up the rest from reference TRBV5-5 and TRBJ1-2 gives the full variable domain: DAGVTQSPTHLIKTRGQQVTLRCSPISGHKSVSWYQQVLGQGPQFIFQYYEKEERGRGNFPDRFSARQFPNYSSELNVNALLLGDSALYLCASSLGVDGYTFGSGTRLTVV.

V and J are TRBV28 and TRBJ2-7; 11 positions match TRBD2. The germline V gene encodes CDR1 MDHEN and CDR2 SYDVKM. CDR3 size: 16 residues. V lost 8 bases and J lost 6; bases outside the gene matches: 15. The CDR3 loop reads CASSTPGLADPGEQYF. CDR3 coding DNA: TGTGCCAGCTCTACACCGGGACTAGCGGACCCGGGCGAGCAGTACTTC.

The chain combines TRBV7-3 with TRBJ2-1, with TRBD2 identical over 11 bases. In germline, CDR1 is SGHTA, CDR2 FQGTGA. The CDR3 length is 16 residues. The J segment lost 5 bases and the V segment lost 6 bases, leaving 9 bases of the junction unmatched. For the CDR3, the DNA is TGTGCCAGCAGGCAAAACCCGACTAGCGGGAACAATGAGCAGTTCTTC. Translating gives CASRQNPTSGNNEQFF.

In its sample, this clone was seen a few times. V usage is TRBV28 and J usage is TRBJ1-5; D remains ambiguous. V was cut by 7 bases and J by 6 bases, with 10 bases left in between. Germline V gives CDR1 MDHEN, CDR2 SYDVKM. The length of the CDR3 is 12 residues. The CDR3 spells CASTLRSQPQHF. CDR3 sequence (DNA): TGTGCCAGCACCCTAAGGAGTCAGCCCCAGCATTTT. Based on the CDR3 plus reference TRBV28 and TRBJ1-5, the full variable domain is DVKVTQSSRYLVKRTGEKVFLECVQDMDHENMFWYRQDPGLGLRLIYFSYDVKMKEKGDIPEGYSVSREKKERFSLILESASTNQTSMYLCASTLRSQPQHFGDGTRLSIL.

V usage is TRBV6-6 and J usage is TRBJ1-2; TRBD1 might be the D (5 bases). There are 12 residues in the CDR3. V lost 11 bases, J lost 4 bases, and 14 bases lay in between. Germline V gives CDR1 MNHNY, CDR2 SVGAGI (reference sequence). The CDR3 protein is CAGGGTFYGYTF. For the CDR3, the DNA is TGTGCCGGGGGGGGGACCTTCTATGGCTACACCTTC.

This clone was seen only a few times. V gene TRBV5-4 combines with J gene TRBJ2-3; D gene ambiguous. Germline lookup yields CDR1 SGHNT and CDR2 YYREEE (reference sequence). This CDR3 spans 12 amino acids. Trimming removed 1 base at V and 0 bases at J, with 0 bases between. The CDR3 protein is CASSLSTDTQYF. The CDR3 nucleotides are TGTGCCAGCAGCTTGAGCACAGATACGCAGTATTTT.

The chain combines TRBV28 with TRBJ1-1, with D possibly being TRBD1 (6 bases). The V end was cut by 7 bases, the J end by 7 bases, with 22 bases between. The CDR3 contains 15 residues. Germline CDR1 MDHEN, CDR2 SYDVKM. The CDR3 sequence: CASTPWGQGIDEAFF. The CDR3, as DNA: TGTGCCAGCACCCCCTGGGGGCAGGGAATTGATGAAGCTTTCTTT.

This chain connects TRBV19 to TRBJ2-5; the D gene could be TRBD1 or TRBD2 (5 bases each). The germline CDR1 and CDR2 sequences are LNHDA and SQIVND (reference sequence). The CDR3 consists of 15 residues. V lost 7 bases to trimming and J lost 2 bases, with 17 bases between them. Written as DNA, the CDR3 is TGTGCCAGTAACGTATTGGGGGACCCTCAAGAGACCCAGTACTTC. This codes for CASNVLGDPQETQYF.

In its sample, this clone was seen once. The rearrangement uses TRBV5-6 and TRBJ1-2; tentatively, D is TRBD1 (6 bases). V dropped 0 bases and J dropped 8 bases, with 14 bases sitting between them. Germline V gene sequence: CDR1 SGHDT, CDR2 YYEEEE. The length of the CDR3 is 14 residues. The CDR3 DNA reads TGTGCCAGCAGCTTGGCAGGGGCCACGGAGGGCTACACCTTC. Its protein is CASSLAGATEGYTF. Variable domain in full (rest from reference TRBV5-6 and TRBJ1-2): DAGVTQSPTHLIKTRGQQVTLRCSPKSGHDTVSWYQQALGQGPQFIFQYYEEEERQRGNFPDRFSGHQFPNYSSELNVNALLLGDSALYLCASSLAGATEGYTFGSGTRLTVV.

The rearrangement joins TRBV10-3 to TRBJ2-1; 8 positions agree with TRBD2. Germline CDR1 ENHRY, CDR2 SYGVKD. This CDR3 is 14 amino acids long. V gave up 7 bases and J gave up 4 bases; unmatched junction bases: 6. The CDR3 protein is CAIKSAGDYNEQFF. In DNA form, the CDR3 reads TGTGCCATCAAATCAGCGGGAGATTACAATGAGCAGTTCTTC.

This chain joins TRBV28 and TRBJ2-2; tentatively, D is TRBD1 or TRBD2 (7 bases each). This CDR3 has 16 amino acids. Trimming left V 7 bases short and J 7 bases short, with 22 bases between. In germline, CDR1 is MDHEN, CDR2 SYDVKM. The CDR3 DNA reads as TGTGCCAGCACGAGGGGGCGGCGGGGGTTCTACGGGGAGCTGTTTTTT. This translates into CASTRGRRGFYGELFF.

The table lists this clone with a few counts. The chain uses TRBV11-2 and TRBJ2-7; D gene uncertain. The germline gives CDR1 SGHAT, CDR2 FQNNGV. CDR3 length: 12 residues. V lost 5 bases, J lost 8 bases, and 13 bases lay in between. For the CDR3, the DNA is TGTGCCAGCAGCGAGTACAGCCACCAGCAGTACTTC. Encoded protein: CASSEYSHQQYF.

This rearrangement joins TRBV9 to TRBJ1-4; D gene uncertain. Trimming removed 4 bases from V and 8 bases from J, with 18 bases in between. The CDR3 runs 15 residues. The V gene's germline CDR1 is SGDLS and CDR2 YYNGEE. The CDR3 DNA reads TGTGCCAGCAGCCGTACCACCGGGATGGGGGAAAAACTGTTTTTT. As protein: CASSRTTGMGEKLFF.

This clone was seen a single time. V is TRBV4-2 and J is TRBJ1-4, with D unclear. From germline, CDR1 is LGHNA and CDR2 YNFKEQ. V was pared by 3 bases and J by 0 bases, with 5 bases between. The CDR3 loop spans 14 amino acids. CDR3 sequence: CASSHGATNEKLFF. The CDR3 bases are TGTGCCAGCAGCCATGGGGCAACTAATGAAAAACTGTTTTTT.

This chain links TRBV30 with TRBJ2-3; D perhaps matches TRBD2 (7 bases). The CDR3 is 15 amino acids. V lost 3 bases to trimming and J lost 0 bases, with 13 bases between them. The V gene's germline CDR1 is GTSNPN and CDR2 SVGIG (reference sequence). CDR3 residues: CAWREGGGSTDTQYF. CDR3 in DNA: TGTGCCTGGAGGGAGGGAGGGGGGAGCACAGATACGCAGTATTTT.

This rearrangement joins TRBV6-5 to TRBJ1-2; the D is unclear. V lost 6 bases to trimming and J lost 4 bases, with 18 bases between them. The CDR3 has 15 residues. Germline V gene sequence: CDR1 MNHEY, CDR2 SVGAGI. Here the CDR3 DNA reads TGTGCCAGCAGCCCAAACTTCGGGGTCACCTATGGCTACACCTTC. As protein: CASSPNFGVTYGYTF.

The J gene is TRBJ2-5, the V gene TRBV5-1, with TRBD1 as a possible D gene (6 bases). The CDR3 length is 15 residues. The germline V and J ends were trimmed by 4 bases and 5 bases, with 18 bases remaining between them. Germline CDR1 SGHRS, CDR2 YFSETQ. The CDR3 region has the DNA TGCGCCAGCAGCCTGGACAGTACCCTTGAGGAGACCCAGTACTTC. Its translation is CASSLDSTLEETQYF.

The rearrangement joins TRBV28 to TRBJ2-3; D call uncertain. V was clipped by 0 bases and J by 4 bases, with 14 bases between them. The CDR3 has 16 residues. Looked up from germline, CDR1 is MDHEN and CDR2 is SYDVKM. The CDR3, as DNA: TGTGCCAGCAGTTTATGGGAGACCCTTAGTGCAGATACGCAGTATTTT. It codes for CASSLWETLSADTQYF.